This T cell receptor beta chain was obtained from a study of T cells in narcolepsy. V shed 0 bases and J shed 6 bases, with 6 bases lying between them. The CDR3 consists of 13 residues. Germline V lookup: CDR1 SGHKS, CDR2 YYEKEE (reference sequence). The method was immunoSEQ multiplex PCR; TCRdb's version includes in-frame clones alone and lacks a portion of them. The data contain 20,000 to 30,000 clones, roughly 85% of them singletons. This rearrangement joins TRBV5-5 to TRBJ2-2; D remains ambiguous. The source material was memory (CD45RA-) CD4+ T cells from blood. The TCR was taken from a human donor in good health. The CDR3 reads CASSLEPAGELFF. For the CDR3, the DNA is TGTGCCAGCAGCTTGGAACCCGCCGGGGAGCTGTTTTTT.